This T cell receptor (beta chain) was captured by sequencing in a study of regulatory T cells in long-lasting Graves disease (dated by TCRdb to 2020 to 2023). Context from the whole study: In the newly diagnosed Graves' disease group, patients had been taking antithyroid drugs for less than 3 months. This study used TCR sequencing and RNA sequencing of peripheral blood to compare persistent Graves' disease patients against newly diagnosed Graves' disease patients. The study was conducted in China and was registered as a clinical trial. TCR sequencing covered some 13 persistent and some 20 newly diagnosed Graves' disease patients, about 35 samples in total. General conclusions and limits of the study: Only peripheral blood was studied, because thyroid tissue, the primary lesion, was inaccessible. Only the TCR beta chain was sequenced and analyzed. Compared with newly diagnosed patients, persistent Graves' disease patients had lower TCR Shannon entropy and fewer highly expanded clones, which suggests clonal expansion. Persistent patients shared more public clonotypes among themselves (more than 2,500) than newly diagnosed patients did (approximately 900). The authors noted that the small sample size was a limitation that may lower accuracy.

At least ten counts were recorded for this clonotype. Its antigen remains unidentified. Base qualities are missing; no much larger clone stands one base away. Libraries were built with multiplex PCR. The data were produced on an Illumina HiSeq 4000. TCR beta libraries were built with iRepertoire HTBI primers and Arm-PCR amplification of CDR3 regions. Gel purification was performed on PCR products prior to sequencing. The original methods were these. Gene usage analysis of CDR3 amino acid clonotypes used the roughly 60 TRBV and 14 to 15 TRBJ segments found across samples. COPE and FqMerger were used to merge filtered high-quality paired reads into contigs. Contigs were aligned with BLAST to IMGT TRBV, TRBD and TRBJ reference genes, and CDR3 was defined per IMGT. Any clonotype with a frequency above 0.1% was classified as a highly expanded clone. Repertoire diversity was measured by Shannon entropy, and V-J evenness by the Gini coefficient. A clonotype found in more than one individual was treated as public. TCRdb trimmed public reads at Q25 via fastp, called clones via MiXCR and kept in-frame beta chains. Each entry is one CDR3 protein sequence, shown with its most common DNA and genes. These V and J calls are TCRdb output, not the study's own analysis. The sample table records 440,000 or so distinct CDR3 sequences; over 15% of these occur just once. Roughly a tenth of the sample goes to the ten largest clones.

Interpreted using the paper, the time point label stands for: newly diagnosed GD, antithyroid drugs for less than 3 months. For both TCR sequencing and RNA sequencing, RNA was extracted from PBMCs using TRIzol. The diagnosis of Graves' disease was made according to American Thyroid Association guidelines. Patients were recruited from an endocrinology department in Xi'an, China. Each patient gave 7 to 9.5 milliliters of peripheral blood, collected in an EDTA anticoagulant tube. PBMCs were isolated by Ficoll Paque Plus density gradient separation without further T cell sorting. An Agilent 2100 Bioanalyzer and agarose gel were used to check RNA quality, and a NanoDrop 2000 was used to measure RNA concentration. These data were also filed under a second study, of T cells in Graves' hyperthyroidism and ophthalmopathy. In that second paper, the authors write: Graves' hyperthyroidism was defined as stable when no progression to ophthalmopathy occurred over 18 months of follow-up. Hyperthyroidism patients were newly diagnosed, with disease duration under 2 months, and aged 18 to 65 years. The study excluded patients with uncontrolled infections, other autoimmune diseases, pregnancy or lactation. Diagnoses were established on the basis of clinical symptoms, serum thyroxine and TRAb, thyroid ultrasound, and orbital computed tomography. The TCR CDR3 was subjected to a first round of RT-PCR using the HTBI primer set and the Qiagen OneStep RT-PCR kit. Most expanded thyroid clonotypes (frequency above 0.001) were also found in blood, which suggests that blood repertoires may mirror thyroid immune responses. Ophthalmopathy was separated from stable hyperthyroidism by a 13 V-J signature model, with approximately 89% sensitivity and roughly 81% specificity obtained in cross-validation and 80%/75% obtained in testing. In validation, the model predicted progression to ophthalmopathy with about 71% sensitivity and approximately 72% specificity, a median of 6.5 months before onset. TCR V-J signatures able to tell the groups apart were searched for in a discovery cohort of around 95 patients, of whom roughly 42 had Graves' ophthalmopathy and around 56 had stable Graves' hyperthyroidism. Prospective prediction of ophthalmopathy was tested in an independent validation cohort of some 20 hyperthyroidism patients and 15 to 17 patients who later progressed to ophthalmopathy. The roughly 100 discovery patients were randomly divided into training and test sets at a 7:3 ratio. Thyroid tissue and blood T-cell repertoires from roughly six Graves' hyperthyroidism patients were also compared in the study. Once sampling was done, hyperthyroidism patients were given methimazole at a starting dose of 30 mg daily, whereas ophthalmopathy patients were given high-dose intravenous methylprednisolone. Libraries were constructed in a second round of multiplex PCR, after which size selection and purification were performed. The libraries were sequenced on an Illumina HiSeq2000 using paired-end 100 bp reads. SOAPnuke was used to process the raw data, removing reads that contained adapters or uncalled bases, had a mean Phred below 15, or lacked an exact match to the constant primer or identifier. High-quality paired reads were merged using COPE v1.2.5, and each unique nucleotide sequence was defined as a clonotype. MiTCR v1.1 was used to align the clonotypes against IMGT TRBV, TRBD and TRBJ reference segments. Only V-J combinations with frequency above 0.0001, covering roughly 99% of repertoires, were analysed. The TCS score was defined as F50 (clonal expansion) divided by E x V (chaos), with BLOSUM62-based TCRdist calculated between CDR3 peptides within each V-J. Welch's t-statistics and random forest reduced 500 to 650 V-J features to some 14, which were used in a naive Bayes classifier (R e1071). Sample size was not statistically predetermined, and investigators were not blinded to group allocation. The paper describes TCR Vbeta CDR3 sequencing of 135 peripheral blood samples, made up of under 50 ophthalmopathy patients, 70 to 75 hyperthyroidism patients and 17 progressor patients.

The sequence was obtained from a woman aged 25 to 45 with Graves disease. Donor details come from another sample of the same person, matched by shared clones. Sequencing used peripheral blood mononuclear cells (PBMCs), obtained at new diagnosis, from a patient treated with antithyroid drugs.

CDR3 reads: CASSVGTGGLQSSYNEQFF. The DNA reads as follows: TGTGCCAGCAGCGTCGGGACAGGGGGCCTTCAAAGCTCCTACAATGAGCAGTTCTTC. The chain is made from TRBV11-3 and TRBJ2-1; 12 nucleotides in the junction match TRBD1. Sequences SGHNT (CDR1) and YENEEA (CDR2) are obtained from the germline V gene. Including cysteine and phenylalanine, the CDR3 has 19 amino acids. Just CDR3 DNA is preserved here, 57 bases in frame from base 1. Trimmed from V: 5 bases; trimmed from J: 0 bases; junction bases lacking a gene match: 11.